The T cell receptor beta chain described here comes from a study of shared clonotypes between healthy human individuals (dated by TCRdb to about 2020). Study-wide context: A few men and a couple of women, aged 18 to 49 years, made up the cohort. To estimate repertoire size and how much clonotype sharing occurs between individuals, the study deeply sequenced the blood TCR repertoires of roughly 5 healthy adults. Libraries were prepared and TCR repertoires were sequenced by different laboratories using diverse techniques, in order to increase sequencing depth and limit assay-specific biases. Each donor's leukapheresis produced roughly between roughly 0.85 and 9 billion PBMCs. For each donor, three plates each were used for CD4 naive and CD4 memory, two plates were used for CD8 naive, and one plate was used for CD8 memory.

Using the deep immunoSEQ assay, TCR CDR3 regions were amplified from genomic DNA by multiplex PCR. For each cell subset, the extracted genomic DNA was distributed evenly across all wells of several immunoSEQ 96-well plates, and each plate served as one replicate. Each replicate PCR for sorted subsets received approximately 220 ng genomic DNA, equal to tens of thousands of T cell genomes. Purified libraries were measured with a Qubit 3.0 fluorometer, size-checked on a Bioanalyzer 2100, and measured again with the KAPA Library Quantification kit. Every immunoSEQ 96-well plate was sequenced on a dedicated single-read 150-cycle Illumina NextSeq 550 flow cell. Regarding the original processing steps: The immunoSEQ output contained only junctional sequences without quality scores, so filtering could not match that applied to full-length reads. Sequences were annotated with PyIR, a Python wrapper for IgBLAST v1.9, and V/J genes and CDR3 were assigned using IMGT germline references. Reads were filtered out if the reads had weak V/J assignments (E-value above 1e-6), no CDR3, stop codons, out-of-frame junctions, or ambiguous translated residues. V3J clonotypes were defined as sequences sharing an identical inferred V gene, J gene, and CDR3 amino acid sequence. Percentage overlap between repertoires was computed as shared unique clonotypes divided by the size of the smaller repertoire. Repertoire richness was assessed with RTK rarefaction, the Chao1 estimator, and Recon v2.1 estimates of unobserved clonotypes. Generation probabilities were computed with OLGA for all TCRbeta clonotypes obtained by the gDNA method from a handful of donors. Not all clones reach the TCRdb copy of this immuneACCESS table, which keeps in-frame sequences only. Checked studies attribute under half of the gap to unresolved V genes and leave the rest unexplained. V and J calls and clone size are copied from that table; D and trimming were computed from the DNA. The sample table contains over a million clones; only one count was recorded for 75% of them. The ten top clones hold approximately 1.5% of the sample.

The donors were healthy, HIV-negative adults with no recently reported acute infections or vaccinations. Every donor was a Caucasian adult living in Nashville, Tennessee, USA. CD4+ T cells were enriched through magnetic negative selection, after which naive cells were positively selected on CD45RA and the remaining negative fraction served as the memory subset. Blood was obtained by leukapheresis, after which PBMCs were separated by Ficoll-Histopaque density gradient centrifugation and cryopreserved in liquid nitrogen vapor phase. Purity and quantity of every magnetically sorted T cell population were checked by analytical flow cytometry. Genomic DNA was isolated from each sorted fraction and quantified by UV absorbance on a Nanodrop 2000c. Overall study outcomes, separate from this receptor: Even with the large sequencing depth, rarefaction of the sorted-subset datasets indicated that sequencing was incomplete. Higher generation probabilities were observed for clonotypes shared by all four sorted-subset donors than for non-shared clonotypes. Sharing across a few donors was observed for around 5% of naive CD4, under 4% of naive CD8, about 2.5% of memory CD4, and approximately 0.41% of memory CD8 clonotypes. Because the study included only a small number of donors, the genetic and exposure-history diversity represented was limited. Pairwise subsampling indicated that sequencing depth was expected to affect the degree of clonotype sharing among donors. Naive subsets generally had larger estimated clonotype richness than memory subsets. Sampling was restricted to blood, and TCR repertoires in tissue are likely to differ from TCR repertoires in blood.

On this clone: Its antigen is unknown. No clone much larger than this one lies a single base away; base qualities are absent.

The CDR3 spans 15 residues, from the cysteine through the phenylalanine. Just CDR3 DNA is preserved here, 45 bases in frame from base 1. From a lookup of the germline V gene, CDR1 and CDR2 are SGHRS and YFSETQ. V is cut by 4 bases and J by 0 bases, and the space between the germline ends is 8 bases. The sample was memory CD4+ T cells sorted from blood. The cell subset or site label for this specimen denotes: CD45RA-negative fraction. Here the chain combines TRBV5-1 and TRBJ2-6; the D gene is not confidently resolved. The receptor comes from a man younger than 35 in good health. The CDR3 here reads CASSPDVSGANVLTF. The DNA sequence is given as TGCGCCAGCAGCCCCGACGTCTCTGGGGCCAACGTCCTGACTTTC. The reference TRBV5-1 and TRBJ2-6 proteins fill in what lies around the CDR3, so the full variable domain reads KAGVTQTPRYLIKTRGQQVTLSCSPISGHRSVSWYQQTPGQGLQFLFEYFSETQRNKGNFPGRFSGRQFSNSRSEMNVSTLELGDSALYLCASSPDVSGANVLTFGAGSRLTVL.